This TCR beta chain appears in the sequencing data of a study of blood T cell repertoires in COVID-19. Study details: COVID-19 samples, acute and convalescent, were from the United States, Italy and Spain. Nucleic acid was either cDNA or gDNA, and it came from T cells, B-cell-depleted T cells, or PBMCs.

V lost 3 bases, J lost 4 bases, and 13 bases lay in between. CDR1 and CDR2 (germline): SQVTM, ANQGSEA. The CDR3 runs to 13 residues. This study enrolled people aged about 18 to 100 from about two dozen US geographic areas. Authors' processing steps: Nucleated cell counts were estimated from reference gene primer amplification. TCRdb keeps only in-frame clones here, not all; method: immunoSEQ multiplex PCR. V and J calls plus clone size are reproduced from that table; the DNA served to infer D and trimming. The sample shows approximately 280,000 clones, 90% of them seen only once. The sequenced material came from PBMCs or T cells enriched from blood (not recorded which). The chain employs TRBV29-1 and TRBJ2-7; D perhaps matches TRBD1 (6 bases). This TCR was sampled from a woman aged 18-30 years with acute COVID-19. CDR3 protein: CSVEVQGTYEQYF. In DNA, the CDR3 is TGCAGCGTTGAGGTTCAGGGGACATACGAGCAGTACTTC.